This TCR beta chain was sequenced in a study of beta chain features in type 1 diabetes. For the study at large: The study examined 107,917,701 sorted cells across all samples.

The authors reverse transcribed all of the isolated RNA, so sequencing captured expressed TCRB transcripts. Sequenced by immunoSEQ multiplex PCR; TCRdb stores in-frame clones only, minus some. The sample lists around 360,000 clones; roughly 12% were seen once. This clone was seen more than once but under ten times. Its antigen remains unidentified. Study-level findings and limits: Shorter templates may be favored by PCR, equally so in patients and controls. A moderate, significant TCRB CDR3 shortening appeared in type 1 diabetes across four CD4+ subsets.

What was sequenced was naive CD4+ T cells from blood. The TCR sequence derives from a young woman with type 1 diabetes.

The CDR3 loop reads CASSVQGYEQYF. The DNA of the CDR3 is TGTGCCAGCAGTGTACAGGGCTACGAGCAGTACTTC. The chain combines TRBV2 with TRBJ2-7, with a possible D match to TRBD1 (6 bases). Deletions cut 4 bases from V and 3 bases from J, with 7 bases between. The CDR3 contains 12 residues. Germline V CDR1 and CDR2: SNHLY, FYNNEI.